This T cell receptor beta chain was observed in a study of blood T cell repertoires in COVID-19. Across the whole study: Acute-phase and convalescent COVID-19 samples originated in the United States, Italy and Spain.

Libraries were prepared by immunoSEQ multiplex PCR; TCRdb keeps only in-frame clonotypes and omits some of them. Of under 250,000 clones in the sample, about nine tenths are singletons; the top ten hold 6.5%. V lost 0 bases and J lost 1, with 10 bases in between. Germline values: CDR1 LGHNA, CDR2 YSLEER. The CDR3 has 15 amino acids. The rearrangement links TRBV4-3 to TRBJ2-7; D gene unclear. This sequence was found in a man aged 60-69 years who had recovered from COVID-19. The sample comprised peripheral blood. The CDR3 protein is CASSQELHLSYEQYF. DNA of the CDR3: TGCGCCAGCAGCCAAGAACTTCATCTGTCCTACGAGCAGTACTTC.